The TCR beta chain under discussion was sequenced for a study of vaccination effects on CD4 cells after COVID-19. Study as a whole: Cultures of a few million PBMC per well contained about 10 IU/ml IL-2 plus 10 ug/ml peptides.

Between the trimmed V and J ends, which lost 4 bases and 9 bases, there was a span of 13 bases. The CDR3 is 13 residues long. Only a few counts were recorded for this clone. Antigen: not known. The assay was immunoSEQ multiplex PCR, and TCRdb's table has in-frame clones only and misses some. The sample holds some 40,000 clones, about 80% seen once. The culture ran for approximately 10 days, and then CD4+ T cells were isolated. No vaccinee had earlier SARS-CoV-2 infection, and nucleocapsid antibodies were negative. This chain links TRBV12-3 or TRBV12-4 with TRBJ1-5; no reliable D call. The material was CD4+ T cells from PBMCs cultured without peptide, obtained before COVID-19 vaccination. This TCR derives from a human donor who received a COVID-19 vaccine. CDR3 bases: TGTGCCAGCAGTTATAAGTCTCGGGGGCCCCAGCATTTT. Translation: CASSYKSRGPQHF.